The rows below give T cell receptor beta chains drawn from one sample of a study of shared clonotypes between healthy human individuals. Sequencing was performed with immunoSEQ multiplex PCR; in TCRdb, only in-frame clones are kept and a portion is missing. The sample yields hundreds of thousands of clones, roughly 94% seen once. The specimen sequenced was naive CD8+ T cells sorted from blood. These receptors were obtained from a man aged 25 to 40 in good health. Both conserved end residues are part of each CDR3. The order of the fields is J gene, V gene, clone size, D gene, CDR3 DNA, CDR3 protein. A D gene is named only where the DNA matches it firmly. Expanded clones get a size class; other rows say once, few or many, or leave the size out.

j_call: TRBJ1-4
v_call: TRBV11-2
clone_size: .
d_call: .
cdr3_nt: TGTGCCAGCAGCCTCGACACGCTTGAAAAACTGTTTTTT
cdr3_aa: CASSLDTLEKLFF

j_call: TRBJ2-1
v_call: TRBV11-2
clone_size: once
d_call: TRBD2
cdr3_nt: TGTGCCAGCAGCTTTAGCGGGAGGAGTTACAATGAGCAGTTCTTC
cdr3_aa: CASSFSGRSYNEQFF

j_call: TRBJ2-1
v_call: TRBV6-5
clone_size: .
d_call: TRBD2
cdr3_nt: TGTGCCAGCAGTTACTCGACTAGCGGGAGCGTGAATGAGCAGTTCTTC
cdr3_aa: CASSYSTSGSVNEQFF

j_call: TRBJ1-1
v_call: TRBV28
clone_size: .
d_call: TRBD1
cdr3_nt: TGTGCCAGCAGTTTTCAGGGGGCGGTGTCTGAAGCTTTCTTT
cdr3_aa: CASSFQGAVSEAFF

j_call: TRBJ2-1
v_call: TRBV5-4
clone_size: .
d_call: .
cdr3_nt: TGTGCCAGCAGCAACGGAGGGAATGAGCAGTTCTTC
cdr3_aa: CASSNGGNEQFF

j_call: TRBJ1-1
v_call: TRBV7-9
clone_size: .
d_call: .
cdr3_nt: TGTGCCAGCAGCTTAGGGGAGACTGAAGCTTTCTTT
cdr3_aa: CASSLGETEAFF

j_call: TRBJ2-7
v_call: TRBV29-1
clone_size: .
d_call: .
cdr3_nt: TGCAGCGTTTTCCAGGCGACATCCTACGAGCAGTACTTC
cdr3_aa: CSVFQATSYEQYF

j_call: TRBJ1-2
v_call: TRBV13
clone_size: .
d_call: TRBD1
cdr3_nt: TGTGCCAGCAGCTTACAGGACAGGCCTTTGGGTGGCTACACCTTC
cdr3_aa: CASSLQDRPLGGYTF

j_call: TRBJ1-1
v_call: TRBV6-6
clone_size: .
d_call: TRBD1
cdr3_nt: TGTGCCAGCAGTTACCTACCGACAGGGCGGAACACTGAAGCTTTCTTT
cdr3_aa: CASSYLPTGRNTEAFF

j_call: TRBJ2-1
v_call: TRBV14
clone_size: .
d_call: TRBD2
cdr3_nt: TGTGCCAGCAGCCCCCGACCAGCGGGGGTCAATGAGCAGTTCTTC
cdr3_aa: CASSPRPAGVNEQFF

j_call: TRBJ1-4
v_call: TRBV7-8
clone_size: .
d_call: .
cdr3_nt: TGTGCCAGCAGCTACCCTGCAACTAATGAAAAACTGTTTTTT
cdr3_aa: CASSYPATNEKLFF

j_call: TRBJ2-7
v_call: TRBV7-9
clone_size: .
d_call: .
cdr3_nt: TGTGCCAGCAGCTTATCGCGGGGGCGGGATTCCTACGAGCAGTACTTC
cdr3_aa: CASSLSRGRDSYEQYF

j_call: TRBJ2-5
v_call: TRBV10-2
clone_size: once
d_call: .
cdr3_nt: TGCGCCAGCAGTGGAATGAGACTAGTCGCCCAAGAGACCCAGTACTTC
cdr3_aa: CASSGMRLVAQETQYF

j_call: TRBJ1-1
v_call: TRBV2
clone_size: .
d_call: .
cdr3_nt: TGTGCCAGCAGAGGCCGTGGAGCTTTCTTT
cdr3_aa: CASRGRGAFF

j_call: TRBJ2-3
v_call: TRBV27
clone_size: few
d_call: TRBD2
cdr3_nt: TGTGCCAGCAGTTACGGGACTAGCGGGAGATCTGATACGCAGTATTTT
cdr3_aa: CASSYGTSGRSDTQYF